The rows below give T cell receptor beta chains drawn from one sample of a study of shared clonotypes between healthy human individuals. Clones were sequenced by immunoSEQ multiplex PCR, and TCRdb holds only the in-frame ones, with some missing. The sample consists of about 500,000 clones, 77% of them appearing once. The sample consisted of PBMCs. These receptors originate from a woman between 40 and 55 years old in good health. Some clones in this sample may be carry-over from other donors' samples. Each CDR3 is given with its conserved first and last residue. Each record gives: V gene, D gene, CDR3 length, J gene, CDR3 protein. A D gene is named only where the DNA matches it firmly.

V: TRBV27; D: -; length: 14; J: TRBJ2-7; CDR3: CASSLRAGHYEQYF
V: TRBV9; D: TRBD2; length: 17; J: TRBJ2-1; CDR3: CASSVGLAGLSYNEQFF
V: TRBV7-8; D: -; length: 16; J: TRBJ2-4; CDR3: CASSLEVWVRKNIQYF
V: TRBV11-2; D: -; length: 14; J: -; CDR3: CASSFARYSDEQYF
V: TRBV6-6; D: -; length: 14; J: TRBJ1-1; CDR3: CASTYLRGDTEAFF
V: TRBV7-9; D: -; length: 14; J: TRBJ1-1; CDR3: CASSLAGPNTEAFF
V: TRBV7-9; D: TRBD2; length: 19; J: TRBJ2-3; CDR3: CASSLGKREGPLRTDTQYF
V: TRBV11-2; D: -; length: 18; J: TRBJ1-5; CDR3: CASTPQEYLNDSNQPQHF
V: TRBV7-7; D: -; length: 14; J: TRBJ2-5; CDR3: CASSQGHQQETQYF
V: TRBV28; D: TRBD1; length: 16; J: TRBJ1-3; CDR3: CASSTPRDRARNTIYF
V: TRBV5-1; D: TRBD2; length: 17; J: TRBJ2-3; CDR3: CASSLEPGLAGADTQYF
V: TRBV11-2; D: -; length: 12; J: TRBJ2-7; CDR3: CASSLAGWEQYF
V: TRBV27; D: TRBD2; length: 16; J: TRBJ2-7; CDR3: CASSYPCGSGTHEQYF
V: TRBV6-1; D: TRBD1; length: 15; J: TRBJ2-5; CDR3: CASSNLRDSQETQYF
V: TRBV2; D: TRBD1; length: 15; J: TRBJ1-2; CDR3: CASSPGTGPLGGYTF
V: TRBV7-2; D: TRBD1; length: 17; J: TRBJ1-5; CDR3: CASSYILEHDRAQPQHF
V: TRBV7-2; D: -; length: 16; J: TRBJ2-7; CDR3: CASSLVTTGDSYEQYF
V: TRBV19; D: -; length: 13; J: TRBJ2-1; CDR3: CASSRGPYNEQFF
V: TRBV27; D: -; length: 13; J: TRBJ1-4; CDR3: CASSLVGDEKLFF
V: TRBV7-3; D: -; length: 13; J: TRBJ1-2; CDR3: CASSLGGRYGYTF
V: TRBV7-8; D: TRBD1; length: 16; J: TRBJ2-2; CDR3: CASRPGTGGGGGELFF
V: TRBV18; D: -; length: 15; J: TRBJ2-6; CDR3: CASSSNTAGANVLTF
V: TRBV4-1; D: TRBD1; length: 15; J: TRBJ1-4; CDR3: CASSQGGQGGFKLFF
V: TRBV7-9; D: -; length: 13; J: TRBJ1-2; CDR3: CASSLSEAGGYTF
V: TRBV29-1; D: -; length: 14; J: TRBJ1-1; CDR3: CSVVYRLPNTEAFF
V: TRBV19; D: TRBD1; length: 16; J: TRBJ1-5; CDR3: CASRTRGQGPQEPQHF
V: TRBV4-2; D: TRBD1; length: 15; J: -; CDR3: CASSQDQGAHYEQYF
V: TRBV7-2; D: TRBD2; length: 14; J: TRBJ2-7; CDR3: CASSFTSELGEQYF
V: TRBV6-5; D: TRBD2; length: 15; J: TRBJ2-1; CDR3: CASLDIAGGNNEQFF
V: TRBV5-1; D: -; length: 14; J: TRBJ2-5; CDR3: CASSSTGFQETQYF
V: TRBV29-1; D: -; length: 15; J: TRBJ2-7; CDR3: CSVSGLAGSNYEQYF
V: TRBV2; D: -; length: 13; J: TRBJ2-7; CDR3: CATQKGVAYEQYF
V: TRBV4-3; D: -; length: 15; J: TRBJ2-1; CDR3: CASSQESGSYNEQFF
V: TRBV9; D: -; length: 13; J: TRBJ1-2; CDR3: CASSVLTNYGYTF
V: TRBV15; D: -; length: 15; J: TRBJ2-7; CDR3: CATSKLLAGTYEQYF
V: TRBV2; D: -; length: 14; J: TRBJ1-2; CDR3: CASSLRGLLYGYTF
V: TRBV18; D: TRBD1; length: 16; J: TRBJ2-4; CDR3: CASSPLRDRVENIQYF
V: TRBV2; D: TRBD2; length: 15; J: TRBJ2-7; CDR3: CASSVLAGGFDEQYF
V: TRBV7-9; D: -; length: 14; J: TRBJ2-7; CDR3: CASSLEGDVHEQYF
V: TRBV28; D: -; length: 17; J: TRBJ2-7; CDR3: CASSLMMVDGEPYEQYF
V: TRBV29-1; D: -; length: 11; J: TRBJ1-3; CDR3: CSVENGNTIYF
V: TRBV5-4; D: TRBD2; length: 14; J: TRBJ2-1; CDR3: CASSLSSGSPRQFF
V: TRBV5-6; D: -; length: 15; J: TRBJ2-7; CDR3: CASSFSSRPLYEQYF
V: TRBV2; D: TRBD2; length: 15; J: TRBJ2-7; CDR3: CASSEVSGRAYEQYF
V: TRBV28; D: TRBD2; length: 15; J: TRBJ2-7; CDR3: CASSQRIAGDYEQYF
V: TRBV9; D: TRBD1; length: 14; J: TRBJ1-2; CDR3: CASSPGDRAEGYTF